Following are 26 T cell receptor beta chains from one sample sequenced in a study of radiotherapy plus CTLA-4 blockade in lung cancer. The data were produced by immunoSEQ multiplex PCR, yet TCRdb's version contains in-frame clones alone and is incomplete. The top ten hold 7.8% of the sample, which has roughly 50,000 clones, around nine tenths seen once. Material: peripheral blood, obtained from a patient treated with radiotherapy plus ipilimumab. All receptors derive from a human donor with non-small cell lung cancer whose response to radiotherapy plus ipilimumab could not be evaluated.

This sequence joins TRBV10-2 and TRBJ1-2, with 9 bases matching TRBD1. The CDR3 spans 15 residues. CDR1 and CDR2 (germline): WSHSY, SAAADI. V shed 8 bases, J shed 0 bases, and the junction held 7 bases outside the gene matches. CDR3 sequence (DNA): TGCGCCAGCTCACGACAGGGGGGGGCTAACTATGGCTACACCTTC. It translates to CASSRQGGANYGYTF.

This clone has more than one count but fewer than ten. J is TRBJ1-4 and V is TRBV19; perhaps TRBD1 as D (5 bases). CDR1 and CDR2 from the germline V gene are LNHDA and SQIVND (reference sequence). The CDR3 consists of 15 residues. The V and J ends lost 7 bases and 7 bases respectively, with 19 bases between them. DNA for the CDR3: TGTGCCAGTACAATGGTCGGGGGGGAGAGTGAAAAACTGTTTTTT. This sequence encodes CASTMVGGESEKLFF. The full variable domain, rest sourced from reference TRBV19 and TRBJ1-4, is DGGITQSPKYLFRKEGQNVTLSCEQNLNHDAMYWYRQDPGQGLRLIYYSQIVNDFQKGDIAEGYSVSREKKESFPLTVTSAQKNPTAFYLCASTMVGGESEKLFFGSGTQLSVL.

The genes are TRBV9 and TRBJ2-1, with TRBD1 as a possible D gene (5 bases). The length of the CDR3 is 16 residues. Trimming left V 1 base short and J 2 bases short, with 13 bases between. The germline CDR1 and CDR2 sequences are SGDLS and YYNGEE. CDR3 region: CASSVLRERTYNEQFF. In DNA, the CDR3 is TGTGCCAGCAGCGTACTCAGGGAAAGGACCTACAATGAGCAGTTCTTC.

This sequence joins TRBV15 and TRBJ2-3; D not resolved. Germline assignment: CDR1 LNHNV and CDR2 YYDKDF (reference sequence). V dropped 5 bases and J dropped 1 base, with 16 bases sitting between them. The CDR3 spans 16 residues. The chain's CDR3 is CATSRSANYRTDTQYF. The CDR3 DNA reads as TGTGCCACCAGCCGTTCGGCGAACTATCGCACAGATACGCAGTATTTT.

CDR3 sequence: CASSQGGGLDTQYF. DNA for the CDR3: TGCGCCAGCAGCCAAGGCGGAGGCTTAGATACGCAGTATTTT. V gene TRBV4-1 combines with J gene TRBJ2-3, with D possibly being TRBD2 (5 bases). V lost 1 base to trimming and J lost 5 bases, with 10 bases between them. CDR1 and CDR2 (germline): MGHRA, YSYEKL. The CDR3 totals 14 residues.

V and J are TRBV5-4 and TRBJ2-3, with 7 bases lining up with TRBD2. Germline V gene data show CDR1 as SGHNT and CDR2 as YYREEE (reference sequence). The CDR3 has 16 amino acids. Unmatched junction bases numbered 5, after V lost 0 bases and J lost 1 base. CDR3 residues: CASSLDGLEGTDTQYF. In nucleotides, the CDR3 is TGTGCCAGCAGCTTGGATGGACTAGAGGGCACAGATACGCAGTATTTT.

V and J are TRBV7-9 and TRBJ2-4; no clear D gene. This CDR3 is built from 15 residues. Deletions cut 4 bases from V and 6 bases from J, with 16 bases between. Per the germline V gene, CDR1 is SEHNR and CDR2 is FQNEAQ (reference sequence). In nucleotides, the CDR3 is TGTGCCAGCAGCTCACGAGGAACGGTGGGAAACATTCAGTACTTC. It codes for CASSSRGTVGNIQYF.

CDR3 in amino acids: CASSEASSYNSPLHF. As DNA, the CDR3 is TGCGCCAGCAGTGAAGCGAGCTCCTATAATTCACCCCTCCACTTT. V is TRBV10-1 and J is TRBJ1-6, with D unresolved. The V gene's germline CDR1 is WNHNN and CDR2 SYGVQD (reference sequence). CDR3 length: 15 residues. Trimming shortened V by 3 bases and J by 0 bases, and 6 bases separated the two germline ends.

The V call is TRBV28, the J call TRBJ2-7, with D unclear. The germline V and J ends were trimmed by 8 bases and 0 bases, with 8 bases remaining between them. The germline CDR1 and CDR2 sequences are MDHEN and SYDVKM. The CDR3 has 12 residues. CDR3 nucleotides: TGTGCCAGCCGACCAGGCTCCTACGAGCAGTACTTC. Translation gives CASRPGSYEQYF.

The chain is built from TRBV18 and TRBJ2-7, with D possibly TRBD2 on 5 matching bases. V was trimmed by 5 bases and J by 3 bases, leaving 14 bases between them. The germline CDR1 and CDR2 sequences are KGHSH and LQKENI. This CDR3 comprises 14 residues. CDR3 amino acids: CASSLREGSYEQYF. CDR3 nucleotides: TGTGCCAGCTCATTACGAGAGGGAAGCTACGAGCAGTACTTC.

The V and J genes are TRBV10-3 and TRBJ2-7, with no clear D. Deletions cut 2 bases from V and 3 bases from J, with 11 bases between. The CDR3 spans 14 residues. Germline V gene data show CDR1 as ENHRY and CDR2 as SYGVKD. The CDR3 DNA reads TGTGCCATCAGTGAGGGCAGTCCGAACTACGAGCAGTACTTC. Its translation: CAISEGSPNYEQYF.

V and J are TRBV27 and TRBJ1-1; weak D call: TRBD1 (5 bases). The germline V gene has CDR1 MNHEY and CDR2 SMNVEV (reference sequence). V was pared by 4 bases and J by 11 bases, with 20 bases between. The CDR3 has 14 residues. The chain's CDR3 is CASSSIPEGAKAFF. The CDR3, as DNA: TGTGCCAGCAGTTCCATCCCCGAAGGGGCGAAGGCTTTCTTT.

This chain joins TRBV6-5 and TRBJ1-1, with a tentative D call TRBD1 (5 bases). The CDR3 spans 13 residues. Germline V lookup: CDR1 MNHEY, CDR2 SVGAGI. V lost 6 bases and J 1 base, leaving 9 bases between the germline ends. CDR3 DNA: TGTGCCAGCAGCCCAACAGGGAACACTGAAGCTTTCTTT. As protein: CASSPTGNTEAFF.

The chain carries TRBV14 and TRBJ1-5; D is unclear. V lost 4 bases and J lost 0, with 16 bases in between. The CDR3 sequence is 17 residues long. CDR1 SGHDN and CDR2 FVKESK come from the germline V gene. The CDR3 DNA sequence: TGTGCCAGCAGCCCTCCCCGGGGTAGGCCTAGCAATCAGCCCCAGCATTTT. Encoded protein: CASSPPRGRPSNQPQHF.

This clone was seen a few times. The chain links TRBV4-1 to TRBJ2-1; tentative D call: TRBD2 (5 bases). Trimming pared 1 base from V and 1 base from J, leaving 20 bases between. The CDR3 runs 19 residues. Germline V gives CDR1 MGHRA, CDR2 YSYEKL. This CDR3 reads CASSQGKSRASSSYNEQFF. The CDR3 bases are TGCGCCAGCAGCCAAGGAAAGTCGAGGGCATCATCATCCTACAATGAGCAGTTCTTC.

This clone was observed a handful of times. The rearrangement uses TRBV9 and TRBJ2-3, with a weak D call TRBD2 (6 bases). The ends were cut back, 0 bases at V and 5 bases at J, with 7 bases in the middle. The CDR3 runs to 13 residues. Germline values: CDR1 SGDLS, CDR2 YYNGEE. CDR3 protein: CASSVGGEDTQYF. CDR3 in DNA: TGTGCCAGCAGCGTAGGGGGGGAAGATACGCAGTATTTT.

Here the CDR3 reads CASSLGGGGLETQYF. CDR3 coding DNA: TGTGCCAGCAGCTTAGGCGGAGGGGGCCTAGAGACCCAGTACTTC. This rearrangement joins TRBV7-7 to TRBJ2-5, with a tentative D call TRBD1 (7 bases). V was pared by 1 base and J by 4 bases, with 13 bases between. CDR1 and CDR2 (germline): SSHAT, FNYEAQ (reference sequence). The CDR3 loop spans 15 amino acids.

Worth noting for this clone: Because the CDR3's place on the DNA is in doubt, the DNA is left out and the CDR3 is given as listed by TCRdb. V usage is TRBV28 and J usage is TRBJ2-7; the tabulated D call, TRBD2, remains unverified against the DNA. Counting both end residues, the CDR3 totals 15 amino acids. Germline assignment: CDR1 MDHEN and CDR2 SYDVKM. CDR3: CASSSSRFPSYEQYF.

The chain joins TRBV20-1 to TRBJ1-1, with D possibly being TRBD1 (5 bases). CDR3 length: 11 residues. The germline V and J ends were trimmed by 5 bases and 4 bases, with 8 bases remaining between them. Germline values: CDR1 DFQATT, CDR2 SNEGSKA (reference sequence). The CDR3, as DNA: TGCAGTGCTCCAAGGGGCACTGAAGCTTTCTTT. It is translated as CSAPRGTEAFF.

CDR3 DNA sequence: TGTGCCAGCAGTTACTCTGGACAGGGTCGTGAAAAACTGTTTTTT. This codes for CASSYSGQGREKLFF. This chain connects TRBV6-5 to TRBJ1-4; the match to TRBD1 covers 8 bases. Germline CDR1 reads MNHEY; CDR2 reads SVGAGI. V shed 0 bases and J 7 bases; nucleotides not matched to a gene: 4. This CDR3 comprises 15 residues.

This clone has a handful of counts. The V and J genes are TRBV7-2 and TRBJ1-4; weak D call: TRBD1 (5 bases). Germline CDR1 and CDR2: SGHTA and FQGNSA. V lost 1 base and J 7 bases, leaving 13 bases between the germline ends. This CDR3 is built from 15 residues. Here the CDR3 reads CASSLVFGGGEKLFF. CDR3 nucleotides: TGTGCCAGCAGCTTAGTGTTCGGGGGGGGTGAAAAACTGTTTTTT.

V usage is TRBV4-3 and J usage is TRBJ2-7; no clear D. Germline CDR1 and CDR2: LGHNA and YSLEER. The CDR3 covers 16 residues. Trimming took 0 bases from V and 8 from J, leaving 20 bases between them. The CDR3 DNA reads TGCGCCAGCAGCCAAGATATCGGGTACAAAGCCGAACAGCAGTACTTC. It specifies CASSQDIGYKAEQQYF.

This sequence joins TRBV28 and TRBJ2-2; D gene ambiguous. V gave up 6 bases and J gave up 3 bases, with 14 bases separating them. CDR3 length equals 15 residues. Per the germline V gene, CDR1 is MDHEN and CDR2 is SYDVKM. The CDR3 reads CASRTGSVDTGELFF. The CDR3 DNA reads TGTGCCAGCAGGACCGGGTCTGTTGACACCGGGGAGCTGTTTTTT.

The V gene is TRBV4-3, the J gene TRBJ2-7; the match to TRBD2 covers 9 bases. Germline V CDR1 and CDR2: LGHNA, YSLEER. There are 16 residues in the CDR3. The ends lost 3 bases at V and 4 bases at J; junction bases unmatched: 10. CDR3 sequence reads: CASSQGRASGTYEQYF. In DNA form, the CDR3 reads TGCGCCAGCAGCCAGGGGAGGGCTAGCGGGACGTACGAGCAGTACTTC.

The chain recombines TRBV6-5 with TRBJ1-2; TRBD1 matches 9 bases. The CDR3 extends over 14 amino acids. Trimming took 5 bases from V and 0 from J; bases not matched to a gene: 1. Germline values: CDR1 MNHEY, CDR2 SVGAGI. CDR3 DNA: TGTGCCAGCAGTCGACAGGGGGCTAACTATGGCTACACCTTC. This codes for CASSRQGANYGYTF.

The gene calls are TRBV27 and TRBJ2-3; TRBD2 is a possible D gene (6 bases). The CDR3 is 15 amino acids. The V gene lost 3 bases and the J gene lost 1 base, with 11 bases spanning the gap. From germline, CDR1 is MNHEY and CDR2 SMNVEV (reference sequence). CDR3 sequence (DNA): TGTGCCAGCAGTTTGAGGCCTAGCGGCACAGATACGCAGTATTTT. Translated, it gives CASSLRPSGTDTQYF.